The 3 T cell receptor beta chains below were found in one sample sequenced in a study of T cells in localized non-small cell lung cancer. Profiling relied on immunoSEQ multiplex PCR, and the TCRdb table lists in-frame clones only, not all of them. This table holds about 18,000 clones, approximately 80% found once. Specimen: peripheral blood, collected before any cancer treatment. These receptors all come from a female donor older than 55 with stage I lung adenocarcinoma.

The chain links TRBV4-1 to TRBJ2-7; no clear D gene. The V end was cut by 1 base, the J end by 2 bases, with 9 bases between. This CDR3 region has 14 residues. Germline-derived CDR1 and CDR2 are MGHRA and YSYEKL. Here the CDR3 reads CASSQGLGAYEQYF. The DNA for the CDR3 is TGCGCCAGCAGCCAAGGGCTAGGAGCCTACGAGCAGTACTTC.

This clone was observed a handful of times. The rearrangement uses TRBV7-9 and TRBJ1-2; no clear D. The CDR3 is 11 amino acids. Trimming pared 2 bases from V and 8 bases from J, leaving 6 bases between. CDR1 is SEHNR and CDR2 is FQNEAQ in the germline V gene (reference sequence). The CDR3 region is CASSLLVGYTF. CDR3 DNA: TGTGCCAGCAGCTTATTGGTCGGCTACACCTTC.

The chain links TRBV19 to TRBJ1-4; D not certain. Looked up from germline, CDR1 is LNHDA and CDR2 is SQIVND (reference sequence). V was clipped by 5 bases and J by 0 bases, with 13 bases between them. The CDR3 is 16 amino acids. CDR3 in amino acids: CASSREPAATNEKLFF. The CDR3 bases are TGTGCCAGTAGTCGAGAACCAGCTGCAACTAATGAAAAACTGTTTTTT.